The present T cell receptor beta chain was sequenced within a study of T cells after yellow fever vaccination. The study, taken as a whole, reports: FACS-sorted repertoires could harbor abundant contaminating bulk-population clonotypes.

This CDR3 comprises 15 residues. Unmatched junction bases numbered 6, after V lost 4 bases and J lost 4 bases. Germline V CDR1 and CDR2: DFQATT, SNEGSKA (reference sequence). TCRdb called the 5' RACE reads again in MiXCR, with one record for every CDR3 protein. The sample yields 550,000 or so distinct CDR3 sequences, roughly 21% seen once. In regard to this clonotype: Its antigen is as yet unknown.

This TCR derives from a man younger than 40 who received the YFV17D yellow fever vaccine. The source was PBMCs, collected 15 days after the yellow fever booster vaccination. The chain employs TRBV20-1 and TRBJ2-3; 12 bases align to TRBD2. The CDR3 region is CSATVTSGSPDTQYF. The CDR3 DNA reads as TGCAGTGCTACAGTGACTAGCGGGAGTCCAGATACGCAGTATTTT.